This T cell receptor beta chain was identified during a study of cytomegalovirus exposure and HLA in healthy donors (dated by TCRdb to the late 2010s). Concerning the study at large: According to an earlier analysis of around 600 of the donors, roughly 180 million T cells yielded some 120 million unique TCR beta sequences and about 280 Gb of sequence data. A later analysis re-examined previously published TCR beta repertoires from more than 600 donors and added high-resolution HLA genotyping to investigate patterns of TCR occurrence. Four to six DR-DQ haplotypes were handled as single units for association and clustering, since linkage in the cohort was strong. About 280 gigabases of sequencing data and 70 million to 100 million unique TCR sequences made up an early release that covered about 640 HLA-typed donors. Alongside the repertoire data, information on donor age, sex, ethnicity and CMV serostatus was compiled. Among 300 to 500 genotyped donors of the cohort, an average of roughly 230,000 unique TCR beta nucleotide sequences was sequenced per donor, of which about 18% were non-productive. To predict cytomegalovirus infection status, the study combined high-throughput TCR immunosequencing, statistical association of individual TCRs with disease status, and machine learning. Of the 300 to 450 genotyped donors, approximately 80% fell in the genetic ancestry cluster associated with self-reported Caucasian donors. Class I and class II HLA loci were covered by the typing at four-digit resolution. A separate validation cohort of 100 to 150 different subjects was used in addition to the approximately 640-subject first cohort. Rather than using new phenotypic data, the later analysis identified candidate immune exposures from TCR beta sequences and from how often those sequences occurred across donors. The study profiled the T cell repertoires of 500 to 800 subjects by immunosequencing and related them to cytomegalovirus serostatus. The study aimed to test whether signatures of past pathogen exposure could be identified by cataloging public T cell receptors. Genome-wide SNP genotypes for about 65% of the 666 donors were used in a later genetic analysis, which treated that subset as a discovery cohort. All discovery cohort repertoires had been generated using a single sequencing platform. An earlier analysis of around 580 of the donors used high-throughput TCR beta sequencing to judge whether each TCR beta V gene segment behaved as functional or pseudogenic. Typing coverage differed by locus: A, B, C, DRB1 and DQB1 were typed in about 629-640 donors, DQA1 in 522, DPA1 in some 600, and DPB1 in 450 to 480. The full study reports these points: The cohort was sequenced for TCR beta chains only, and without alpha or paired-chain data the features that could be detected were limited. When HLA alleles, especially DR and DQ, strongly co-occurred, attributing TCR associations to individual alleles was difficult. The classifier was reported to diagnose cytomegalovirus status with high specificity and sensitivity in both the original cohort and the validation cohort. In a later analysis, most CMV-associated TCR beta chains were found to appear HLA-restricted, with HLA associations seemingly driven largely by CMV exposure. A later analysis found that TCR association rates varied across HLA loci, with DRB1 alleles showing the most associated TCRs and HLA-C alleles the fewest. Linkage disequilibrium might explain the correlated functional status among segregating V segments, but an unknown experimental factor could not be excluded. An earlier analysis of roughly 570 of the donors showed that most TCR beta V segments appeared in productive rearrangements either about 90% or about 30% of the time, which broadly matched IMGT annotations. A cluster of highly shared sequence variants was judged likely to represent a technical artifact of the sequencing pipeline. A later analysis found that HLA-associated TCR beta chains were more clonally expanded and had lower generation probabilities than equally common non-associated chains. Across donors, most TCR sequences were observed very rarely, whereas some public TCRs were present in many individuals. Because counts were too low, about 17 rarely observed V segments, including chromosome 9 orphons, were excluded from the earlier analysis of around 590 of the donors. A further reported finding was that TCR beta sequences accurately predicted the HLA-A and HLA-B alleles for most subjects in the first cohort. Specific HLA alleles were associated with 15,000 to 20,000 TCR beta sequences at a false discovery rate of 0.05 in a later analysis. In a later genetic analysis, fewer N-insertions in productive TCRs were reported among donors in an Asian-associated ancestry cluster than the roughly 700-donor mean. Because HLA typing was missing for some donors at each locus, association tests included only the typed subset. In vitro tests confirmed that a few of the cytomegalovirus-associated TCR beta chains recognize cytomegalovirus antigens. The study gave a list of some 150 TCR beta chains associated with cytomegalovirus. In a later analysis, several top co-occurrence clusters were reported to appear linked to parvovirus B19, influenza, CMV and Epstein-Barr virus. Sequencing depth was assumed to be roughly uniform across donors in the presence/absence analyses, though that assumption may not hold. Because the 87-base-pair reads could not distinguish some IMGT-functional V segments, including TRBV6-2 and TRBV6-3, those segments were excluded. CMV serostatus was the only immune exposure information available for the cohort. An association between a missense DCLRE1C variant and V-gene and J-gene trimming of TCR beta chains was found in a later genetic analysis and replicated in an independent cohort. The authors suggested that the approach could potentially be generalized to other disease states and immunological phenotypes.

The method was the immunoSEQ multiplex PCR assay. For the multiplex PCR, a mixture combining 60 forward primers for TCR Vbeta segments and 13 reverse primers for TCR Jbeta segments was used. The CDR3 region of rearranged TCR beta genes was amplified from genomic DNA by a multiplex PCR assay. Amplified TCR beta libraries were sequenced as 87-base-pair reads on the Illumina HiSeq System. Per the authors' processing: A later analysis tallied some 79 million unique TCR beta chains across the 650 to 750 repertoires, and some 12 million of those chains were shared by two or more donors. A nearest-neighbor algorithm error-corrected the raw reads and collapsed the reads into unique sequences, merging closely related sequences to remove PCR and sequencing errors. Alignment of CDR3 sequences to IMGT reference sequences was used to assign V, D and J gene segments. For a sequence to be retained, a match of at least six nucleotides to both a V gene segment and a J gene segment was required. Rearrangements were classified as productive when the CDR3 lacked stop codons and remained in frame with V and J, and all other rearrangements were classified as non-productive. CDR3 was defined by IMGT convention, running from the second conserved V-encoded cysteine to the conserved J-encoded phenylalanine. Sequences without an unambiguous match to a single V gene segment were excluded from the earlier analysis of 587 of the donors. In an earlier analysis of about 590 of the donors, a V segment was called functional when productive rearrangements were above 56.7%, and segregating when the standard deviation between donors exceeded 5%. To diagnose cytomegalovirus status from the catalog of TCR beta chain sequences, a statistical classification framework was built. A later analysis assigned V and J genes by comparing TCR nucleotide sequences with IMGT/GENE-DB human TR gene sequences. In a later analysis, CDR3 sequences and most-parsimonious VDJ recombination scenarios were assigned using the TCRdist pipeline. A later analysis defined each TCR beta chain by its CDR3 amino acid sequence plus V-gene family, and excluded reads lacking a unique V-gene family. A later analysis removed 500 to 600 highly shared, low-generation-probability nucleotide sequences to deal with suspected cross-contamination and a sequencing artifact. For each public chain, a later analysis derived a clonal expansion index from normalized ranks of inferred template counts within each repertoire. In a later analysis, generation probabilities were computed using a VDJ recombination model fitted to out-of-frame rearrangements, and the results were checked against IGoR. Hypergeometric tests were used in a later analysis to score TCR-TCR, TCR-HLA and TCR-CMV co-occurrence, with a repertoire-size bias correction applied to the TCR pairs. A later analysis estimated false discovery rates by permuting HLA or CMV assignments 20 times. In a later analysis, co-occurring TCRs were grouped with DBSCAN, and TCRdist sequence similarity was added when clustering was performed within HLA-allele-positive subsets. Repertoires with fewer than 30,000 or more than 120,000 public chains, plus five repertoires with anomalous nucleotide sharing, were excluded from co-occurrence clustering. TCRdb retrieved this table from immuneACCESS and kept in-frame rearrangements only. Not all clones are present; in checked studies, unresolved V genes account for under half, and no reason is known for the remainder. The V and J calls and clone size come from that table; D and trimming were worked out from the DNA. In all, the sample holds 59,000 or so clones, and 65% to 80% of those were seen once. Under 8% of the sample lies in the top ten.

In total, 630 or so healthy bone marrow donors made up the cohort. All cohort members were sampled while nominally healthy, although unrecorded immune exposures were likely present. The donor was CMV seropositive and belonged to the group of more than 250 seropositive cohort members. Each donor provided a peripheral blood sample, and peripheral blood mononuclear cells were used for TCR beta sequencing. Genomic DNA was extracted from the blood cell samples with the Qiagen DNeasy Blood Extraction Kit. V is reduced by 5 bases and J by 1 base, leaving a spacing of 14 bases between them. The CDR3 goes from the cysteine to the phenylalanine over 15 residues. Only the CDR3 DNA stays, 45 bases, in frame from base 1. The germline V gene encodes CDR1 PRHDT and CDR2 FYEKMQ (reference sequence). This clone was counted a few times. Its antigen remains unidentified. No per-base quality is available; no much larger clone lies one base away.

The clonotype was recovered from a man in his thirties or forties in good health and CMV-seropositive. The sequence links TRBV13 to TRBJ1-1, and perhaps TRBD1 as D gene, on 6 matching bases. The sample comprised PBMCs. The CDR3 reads CASSPEQGWNTEAFF. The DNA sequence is TGTGCCAGCAGCCCCGAACAGGGATGGAACACTGAAGCTTTCTTT.